This T cell receptor beta chain was obtained from a study of OX40 agonist ivuxolimab in advanced cancers. Study context: Dose-escalation cases comprised hepatocellular carcinoma, melanoma, renal cell or head and neck cancer. Study-wide results and limits: There were, on average, more expanded clones in CD8+ T cells than in CD4+. Some of the nonresponding patients also showed low levels of normalized T-cell clonal expansion.

Trimming took off 1 base at V and 5 bases at J, with 18 bases between the two ends. The CDR3 has 16 residues. Germline values: CDR1 SGDLS, CDR2 YYNGEE. In its sample, this clone was seen once. Its antigen is still unknown. Here immunoSEQ multiplex PCR was the method, and the copy in TCRdb shows in-frame clones only, minus some. The sample holds approximately 70,000 clones; 91% are singletons and the top ten take about 0.95%. This chain uses TRBV9 with TRBJ2-5; D could derive from TRBD1 or TRBD2 (6 bases each). Source: CD4+ or CD8+ T cells sorted from blood, taken in a trial of the OX40 agonist ivuxolimab. This receptor was taken from an adult with an advanced solid tumor such as melanoma, head and neck, liver or kidney cancer. CDR3 protein: CASSVLPGGPRETQYF. CDR3 nucleotide sequence: TGTGCCAGCAGCGTACTCCCCGGGGGCCCCCGGGAGACCCAGTACTTC. Looking up the rest from reference TRBV9 and TRBJ2-5 gives the full variable domain: DSGVTQTPKHLITATGQRVTLRCSPRSGDLSVYWYQQSLDQGLQFLIQYYNGEERAKGNILERFSAQQFPDLHSELNLSSLELGDSALYFCASSVLPGGPRETQYFGPGTRLLVL.